Listed below are T cell receptor beta chains from one sample, sequenced in a study of tumor-infiltrating lymphocytes in primary liver carcinoma. MiXCR, applied by TCRdb to the multiplex PCR reads, yields one record per CDR3 protein. This repertoire shows 120,000 or so distinct CDR3 sequences, around 62% found once; its top ten account for around 9.7%. The specimen was liver tumor tissue from sampling region 1. Receptors originate from a woman aged 55 to 70 with primary liver carcinoma and hepatitis B virus infection. CDR3s include the opening cysteine and the closing phenylalanine or tryptophan. D genes are given only for firm matches. The size of a clone is reported for some rows only, either as once, few or many, or as a class for expanded clones.

DNA: TGTGCCAGCAGGGAGACAGGGGTTAATTCACCCCCCCACTTT; CDR3: CASRETGVNSPPHF; J: TRBJ1-6; D: TRBD1; size: -; V: TRBV2
DNA: TGTGCCATCAGTGAGGGAATAGCGGGAGGGCCGGGTGAGCAGTTCTTC; CDR3: CAISEGIAGGPGEQFF; J: TRBJ2-1; D: TRBD2; size: -; V: TRBV10-3
DNA: TGTGCCAGTAGTAGGGGGACTTCTCGCACAGATACGCAGTATTTT; CDR3: CASSRGTSRTDTQYF; J: TRBJ2-3; D: -; size: -; V: TRBV19
DNA: TGTGCCAGCTGGTGGCTCGGGGGGGATACGCAGTATTTT; CDR3: CASWWLGGDTQYF; J: TRBJ2-3; D: TRBD2; size: few; V: TRBV5-4
DNA: TGTGCCAGCAGCTCCGTTCACAGGGGAGGATTCTACGAGCAGTACTTC; CDR3: CASSSVHRGGFYEQYF; J: TRBJ2-7; D: -; size: many; V: TRBV6-2/TRBV6-3
DNA: TGTGCCAACAGTTACTCGTCTTACAGGGCTCCCCAAGAGACCCAGTACTTC; CDR3: CANSYSSYRAPQETQYF; J: TRBJ2-5; D: -; size: -; V: TRBV6-6
DNA: TGTGCCAGCAGTGAACCTAATGGTCCTTATAGCAATCAGCCCCAGCATTTT; CDR3: CASSEPNGPYSNQPQHF; J: TRBJ1-5; D: -; size: -; V: TRBV25-1
DNA: TGTGCCAGCAGCTTAGACAGGGGGCGAAACTACGATGAACAGTTCTTC; CDR3: CASSLDRGRNYDEQFF; J: TRBJ2-1; D: TRBD1; size: once; V: TRBV5-4
DNA: TGCGCCAGCAGCTTGGGGTGGGAGTCCTCCAATGAGCAGTTCTTC; CDR3: CASSLGWESSNEQFF; J: TRBJ2-1; D: -; size: few; V: TRBV5-1
DNA: TGTGCCAGCAGTTACGGGAATAGCGGTTCCTACGAGCAATACTTC; CDR3: CASSYGNSGSYEQYF; J: TRBJ2-7; D: -; size: -; V: TRBV6-5
DNA: TGTGCCAGCAGTTACGTGGTGGAGGGTGAAAACCTGTTTTTT; CDR3: CASSYVVEGENLFF; J: TRBJ1-4; D: -; size: -; V: TRBV6-6
DNA: TGCAGCGTTGAAACAGGGTATCGTAACTATGGCTACACCTTC; CDR3: CSVETGYRNYGYTF; J: TRBJ1-2; D: -; size: many; V: TRBV29-1
DNA: TGTGCCAGTAAGACATGGACAGGGGAGAGAGTAAGCAATCAGCCCCAGCATTTT; CDR3: CASKTWTGERVSNQPQHF; J: TRBJ1-5; D: TRBD1; size: few; V: TRBV19
DNA: TGTGCCAGCAGCGTGGACAGGTTAGAGACCCAGTACTTC; CDR3: CASSVDRLETQYF; J: TRBJ2-5; D: TRBD1; size: -; V: TRBV5-6
DNA: TGTGCCAGCAGTTTATTGGGGGGCAACGGGCAGCCCCAGCATTTT; CDR3: CASSLLGGNGQPQHF; J: TRBJ1-5; D: -; size: -; V: TRBV28
DNA: TGTGCCAGCAGCCGGTCCGCGGGGACAGGGGAAACCTACGAGCAGTACTTC; CDR3: CASSRSAGTGETYEQYF; J: TRBJ2-7; D: TRBD1; size: many; V: TRBV4-2
DNA: TGTGCCAGCAGTCGATCAGCGGGAGGGTGGCCCGGGGAGCTGTTTTTT; CDR3: CASSRSAGGWPGELFF; J: TRBJ2-2; D: TRBD2; size: few; V: TRBV12-3/TRBV12-4